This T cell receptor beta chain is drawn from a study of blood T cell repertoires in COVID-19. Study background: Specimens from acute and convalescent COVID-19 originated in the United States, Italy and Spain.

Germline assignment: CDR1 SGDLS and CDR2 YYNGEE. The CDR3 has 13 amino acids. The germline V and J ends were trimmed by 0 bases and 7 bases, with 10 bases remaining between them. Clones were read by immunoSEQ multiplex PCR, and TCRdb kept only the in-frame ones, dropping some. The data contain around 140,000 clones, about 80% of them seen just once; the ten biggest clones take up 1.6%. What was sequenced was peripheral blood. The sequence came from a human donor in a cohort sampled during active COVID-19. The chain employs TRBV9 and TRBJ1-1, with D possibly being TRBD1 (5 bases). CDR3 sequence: CASSVVRGHEAFF. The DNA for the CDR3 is TGTGCCAGCAGCGTAGTTCGTGGACATGAAGCTTTCTTT.